The 9 T cell receptor beta chains below all came from one sample that was sequenced in a study of blood T cell repertoires in COVID-19. TCRdb's table, derived via immunoSEQ multiplex PCR, lists solely in-frame clones and lacks some. The sample gives 380,000 or so clones, 70% to 90% of which show up once; 0.95% to 1.5% is in the top ten. The sample consisted of peripheral blood. The receptors were sampled from a man aged 40-50 years with acute or convalescent COVID-19.

This sequence joins TRBV28 and TRBJ1-1, with TRBD1 matching over 7 bases. Germline-derived CDR1 and CDR2 are MDHEN and SYDVKM. This CDR3 contains 14 residues. The junction had 7 bases not matched to a gene; V was cut back by 5 bases and J by 4 bases. CDR3 amino acids: CASSQGTVGTEAFF. The CDR3 bases are TGTGCCAGCAGTCAAGGGACAGTAGGCACTGAAGCTTTCTTT.

The rearrangement joins TRBV5-5 to TRBJ1-1, with TRBD1 matching 10 bases. This CDR3 spans 13 amino acids. Germline V lookup: CDR1 SGHKS, CDR2 YYEKEE (reference sequence). Trimming cost V 0 bases and J 10 bases; bases outside gene matches: 3. For the CDR3, the DNA is TGTGCCAGCAGCTTGGAGGGGACAGGGGTAGCTTTCTTT. Translation: CASSLEGTGVAFF.

This clone showed up just a few times. This sequence joins TRBV5-6 and TRBJ2-1; a possible D gene is TRBD2 (5 bases). Germline V gene sequence: CDR1 SGHDT, CDR2 YYEEEE. Trimming pared 2 bases from V and 4 bases from J, leaving 16 bases between. The CDR3 sequence is 16 residues long. The CDR3 protein is CASSFFPGLEYNEQFF. CDR3 in DNA: TGTGCCAGCAGCTTTTTTCCCGGACTGGAGTACAATGAGCAGTTCTTC.

This chain joins TRBV7-3 and TRBJ2-1, with TRBD2 as a possible D gene (6 bases). Trimming took 2 bases from V and 4 from J, leaving 12 bases between them. This CDR3 is 15 amino acids long. Germline CDR1 reads SGHTA; CDR2 reads FQGTGA. The CDR3 region has the DNA TGTGCCAGCAGCTTAGGCCTAGCGTCTTACAATGAGCAGTTCTTC. Its translation is CASSLGLASYNEQFF.

This clone was counted a single time. V is TRBV30 and J is TRBJ2-5; TRBD2 agrees at 10 bases. The J segment lost 14 bases and the V segment lost 3 bases, leaving 9 bases of the junction unmatched. CDR1 and CDR2 from the germline V gene are GTSNPN and SVGIG (reference sequence). The CDR3 extends over 12 amino acids. The CDR3 bases are TGTGCCTGGAGAGACCTAGCGGGGGCAATTTACTTC. Its protein product is CAWRDLAGAIYF.

The CDR3 here is CASTPGQGVYGYTF. CDR3 sequence (DNA): TGTGCCAGTACCCCGGGACAGGGGGTCTATGGCTACACCTTC. The chain recombines TRBV19 with TRBJ1-2, with 11 bases aligning to TRBD1. This CDR3 has 14 residues. V trimming: 7 bases; J trimming: 4 bases; junction bases outside the gene matches: 5. Germline-derived CDR1 and CDR2 are LNHDA and SQIVND (reference sequence).

The rearrangement uses TRBV7-6 and TRBJ2-2; D not certain. V lost 7 bases, J lost 0 bases, and 12 bases lay in between. Germline assignment: CDR1 SGHVS and CDR2 FNYEAQ. The CDR3 totals 15 residues. This CDR3 reads CASTRSMANTGELFF. CDR3 bases: TGTGCCAGCACCCGAAGCATGGCGAACACCGGGGAGCTGTTTTTT.

The J gene is TRBJ1-4, the V gene TRBV6-5, with TRBD1 matching 8 bases. The junction had 4 bases not matched to a gene; V was cut back by 0 bases and J by 4 bases. This CDR3 spans 16 amino acids. From germline, CDR1 is MNHEY and CDR2 SVGAGI. CDR3 amino acids: CASSYSATGVNEKLFF. The CDR3 DNA reads TGTGCCAGCAGTTACTCGGCGACAGGGGTTAATGAAAAACTGTTTTTT.

The chain links TRBV12-3 or TRBV12-4 to TRBJ2-7, with D maybe TRBD1 (7 bases). V was pared by 5 bases and J by 2 bases, with 10 bases between. The CDR3 consists of 13 residues. The CDR3 nucleotides are TGTGCCAGCAGTCCAGGGGGGACCTACGAGCAGTACTTC. Protein product: CASSPGGTYEQYF.